What follows is one T cell receptor (beta chain) and its context. The target antigen is unknown. TCRdb re-derived calls from the 5' RACE reads in MiXCR, one entry per CDR3 protein. The sample consists of about 210,000 distinct CDR3 sequences, 3% to 4% of them appearing once. This sample was taken from a study of T cells after yellow fever vaccination. Study-level results: Repertoires sorted by FACS could include abundant clonotypes that are contaminants from the bulk population. A weaker but faster secondary response was observed, peaking on day 5 versus 15. Subsequent to the booster, the majority of primary-vaccination clones reappeared (around 97% CD4, approximately 90% CD8).

The source of this sequence is a man aged 18 to 29 who received the YFV17D yellow fever vaccine. The sequenced sample was CD4+ T cells sorted from PBMCs, obtained 10 days after the yellow fever booster vaccination.

This CDR3 reads CASSDIGQGVRGYTF. DNA of the CDR3: TGTGCCAGCAGTGATATAGGCCAGGGAGTACGTGGCTACACCTTC. This chain uses TRBV2 with TRBJ1-2, with a possible D match to TRBD1 (5 bases). The CDR3 length is 15 residues. Germline lookup yields CDR1 SNHLY and CDR2 FYNNEI. Trimming stripped 3 bases from V and 7 bases from J, with 18 bases between.